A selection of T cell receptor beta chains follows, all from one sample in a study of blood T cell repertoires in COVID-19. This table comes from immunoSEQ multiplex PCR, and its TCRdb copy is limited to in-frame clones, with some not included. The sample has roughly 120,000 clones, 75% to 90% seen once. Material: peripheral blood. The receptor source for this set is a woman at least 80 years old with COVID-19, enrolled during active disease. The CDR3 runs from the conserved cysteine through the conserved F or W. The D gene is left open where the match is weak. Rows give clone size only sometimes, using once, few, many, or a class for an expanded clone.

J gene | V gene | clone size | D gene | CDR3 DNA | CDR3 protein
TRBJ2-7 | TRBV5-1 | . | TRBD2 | TGCGCCAGCAGCTTCTCCCGCCGGGCTAGCGGGAGTTTCAGCCACGAGCAGTACTTC | CASSFSRRASGSFSHEQYF
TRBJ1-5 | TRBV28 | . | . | TGTGCCAGCAGTTTAGCTGCCCCACAGCAGCCCCAGCATTTT | CASSLAAPQQPQHF
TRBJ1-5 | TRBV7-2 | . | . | TGTGCCAGCAGTTCTCAGACAGGCGGTCAGCCCCAGCATTTT | CASSSQTGGQPQHF
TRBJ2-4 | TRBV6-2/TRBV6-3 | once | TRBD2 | TGTGCCAGCAGTTACTCGACCAGCGGGGAAACCAAAAACATTCAGTACTTC | CASSYSTSGETKNIQYF
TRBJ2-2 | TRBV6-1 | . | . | TGTGCCAGCAGTGAATCCCCCTTGGGGGAGCTGTTTTTT | CASSESPLGELFF
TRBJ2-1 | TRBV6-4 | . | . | TGTGCCAGCAATAGCGAAAACACCTACAATGAGCAGTTCTTC | CASNSENTYNEQFF
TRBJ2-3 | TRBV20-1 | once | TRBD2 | TGCAGTGCTAGTCGACTAGCTACAGATACGCAGTATTTT | CSASRLATDTQYF
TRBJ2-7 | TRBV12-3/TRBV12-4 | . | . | TGTGCCAGCTCGCTGACAGGTTCCTACGAGCAGTACTTC | CASSLTGSYEQYF
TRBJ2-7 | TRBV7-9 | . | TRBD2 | TGTGCCAGCAGCTCCAATGGACTAGCGGGAGGGCCGTTCACTGACGAGCAGTACTTC | CASSSNGLAGGPFTDEQYF
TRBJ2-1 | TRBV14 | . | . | TGTGCCAGCAGCCAAGAAACCCACGGCGGGAAGGTCTTGAATGAGCAGTTCTTC | CASSQETHGGKVLNEQFF
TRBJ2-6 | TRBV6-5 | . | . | . | CASSPTFGANVLTF
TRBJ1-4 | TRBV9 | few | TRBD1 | TGTGCCAGCAGCGTAGGGGACAGGAATAATGAAAAACTGTTTTTT | CASSVGDRNNEKLFF
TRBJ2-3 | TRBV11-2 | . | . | TGTGCCAGCAGCCCGGCGGGCGGGACGACAGATACGCAGTATTTT | CASSPAGGTTDTQYF
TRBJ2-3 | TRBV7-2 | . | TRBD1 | TGTGCCAGCAGCCCATGGACAGGGGCCGATACGCAGTATTTT | CASSPWTGADTQYF
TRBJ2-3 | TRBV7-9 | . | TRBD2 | TGTGCCAGCAGCTTAGACGAGCGGGGGCCAGATACGCAGTATTTT | CASSLDERGPDTQYF
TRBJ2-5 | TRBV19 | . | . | TGTGCCAGTAGCCGAACCGGTCTTCAAGAGACCCAGTACTTC | CASSRTGLQETQYF
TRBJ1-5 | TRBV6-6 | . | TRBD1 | TGTGCCAGCGGGTATACAGGGGGCAATCAGCCCCAGCATTTT | CASGYTGGNQPQHF
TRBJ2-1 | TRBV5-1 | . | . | TGCGCCAGCAAGTACAGGTACCGTCCGGTGAATGAGCAGTTCTTC | CASKYRYRPVNEQFF
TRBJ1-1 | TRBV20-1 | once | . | TGCAAGTCGACAGTGAACACTGAAGCTTTCTTT | CKSTVNTEAFF
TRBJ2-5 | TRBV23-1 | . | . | TGCGCCAGCAGCTATAATCGCCGGGACAACACAGGCGAGACCCAGTACTTC | CASSYNRRDNTGETQYF
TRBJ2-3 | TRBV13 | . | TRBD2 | TGTGCCAGCAGCTTAGCGGGAGGAGGCACAGATACGCAGTATTTT | CASSLAGGGTDTQYF
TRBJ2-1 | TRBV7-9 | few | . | TGTGCCAGCAGCTCGCCCCTCCCCGGAGGGGAGCAGTTCTTC | CASSSPLPGGEQFF
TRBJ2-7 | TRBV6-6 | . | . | TGTGCCAGCAGTTACTCGCGAGCTACCTACGAGCAGTACTTC | CASSYSRATYEQYF
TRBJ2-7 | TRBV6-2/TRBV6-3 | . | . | TGTGCCAGCAGTTATCTACAGGACAACTCCTACGAGCAGTACTTC | CASSYLQDNSYEQYF
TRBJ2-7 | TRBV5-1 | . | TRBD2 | TGCGCCAGCAGCTTGGGTAATTCGGGGGGGTACGAGCAGTACTTC | CASSLGNSGGYEQYF
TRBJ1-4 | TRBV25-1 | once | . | TGTGCCAGCAGACGGACAGCCGCTGAAAAACTGTTTTTT | CASRRTAAEKLFF
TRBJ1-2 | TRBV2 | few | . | TGTGCCAGCAGTGAAAGCGGGAACTATGGCTACACCTTC | CASSESGNYGYTF
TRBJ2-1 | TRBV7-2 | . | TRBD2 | TGTGCCAGCAGCTTAGGTTTTCTAGCGGGGGGATTCAAGAATGAGCAGTTCTTC | CASSLGFLAGGFKNEQFF
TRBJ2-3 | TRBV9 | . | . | TGTGCCAGCAGCCCCGACAGGAGCACAGATACGCAGTATTTT | CASSPDRSTDTQYF
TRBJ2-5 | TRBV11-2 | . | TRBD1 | TGTGCCAGCAGCCTAAGACAGGGAAGGTCGGGTCTCCAAGAGACCCAGTACTTC | CASSLRQGRSGLQETQYF
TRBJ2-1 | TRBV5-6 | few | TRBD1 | TGTGCCAGCAGCTTGACAGGGGGCGCGTACAATGAGCAGTTCTTC | CASSLTGGAYNEQFF
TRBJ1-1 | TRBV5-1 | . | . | TGCGCCAGCAGCTTGGTCCTCCATTGGGGCATGAACACTGAAGCTTTCTTT | CASSLVLHWGMNTEAFF
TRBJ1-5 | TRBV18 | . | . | TGTGCCAGCTCATTTCAGGGAAATCAGCCCCAGCATTTT | CASSFQGNQPQHF
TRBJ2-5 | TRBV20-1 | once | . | TGCAGTGCTAGTCCAGGCCGGGAGACCCAGTACTTC | CSASPGRETQYF
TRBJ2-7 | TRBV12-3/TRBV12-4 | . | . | TGTGCCAGCAGTTTAAGGCCCGGGGGCGAGCAGTACTTC | CASSLRPGGEQYF
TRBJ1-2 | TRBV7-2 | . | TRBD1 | TGTGCCAGCAGCTTAGTCCCCGACAGGGGGTATGGCTACACCTTC | CASSLVPDRGYGYTF
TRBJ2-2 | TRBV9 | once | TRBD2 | TGTGCCAGCAGCTGGGGACTAGCGGGAACTACCGGGGAGCTGTTTTTT | CASSWGLAGTTGELFF
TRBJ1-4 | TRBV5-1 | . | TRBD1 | TGCGCCAGCAGTTCAAAACTGACAGGGGAGAAGACTAATGAAAAACTGTTTTTT | CASSSKLTGEKTNEKLFF
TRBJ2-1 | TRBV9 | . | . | TGTGCCAGCAACCGACATGGGGAGAGCCTAAGGACCGAGAATGAGCAGTTCTTC | CASNRHGESLRTENEQFF
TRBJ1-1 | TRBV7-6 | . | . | TGTGCCAGCAGCTTAAGGTCCAACGGAGGCACTGAAGCTTTCTTT | CASSLRSNGGTEAFF
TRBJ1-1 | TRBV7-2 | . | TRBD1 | TGTGCCAGCAGCTTAAACCAGGAGGGGGCAGCTTTCTTT | CASSLNQEGAAFF
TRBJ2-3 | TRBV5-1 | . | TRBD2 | TGCGCCAGCAGAGAACTAGCGGAAGATACGCAGTATTTT | CASRELAEDTQYF